Listed below are T cell receptor beta chains from one sample, sequenced in a study of CD8 T cells in ankylosing spondylitis. TCRdb fed the 5' RACE reads into MiXCR, producing one record per CDR3 protein. Of a few hundred thousand distinct CDR3 sequences listed, approximately 17% are singletons. Specimen: blood, either unsorted or a sorted T cell fraction (not recorded which). These receptors came from a male donor with ankylosing spondylitis. Both conserved end residues are part of each CDR3. Each record gives: V gene, D gene, clone size, J gene, CDR3 DNA, CDR3 protein. A D gene is named only where the DNA matches it firmly. Not all rows give a size; the values are once, few, many and, for expanded clones, a class.

TRBV12-3/TRBV12-4	TRBD2	few	TRBJ2-1	TGTGCCAGCAGCCCTAATAGCGGGAGGGCCTTTGGTGAGCAGTTCTTC	CASSPNSGRAFGEQFF
TRBV20-1	-	-	TRBJ2-3	TGCAGTGCTACGGACACTTACCGGGACCCTAACGCGGATACGCAGTATTTT	CSATDTYRDPNADTQYF
TRBV7-2	-	-	TRBJ1-2	TGTGCCAGCAGCTTAACCCAGAGCGGGACGGGCTACACCTTC	CASSLTQSGTGYTF
TRBV27	TRBD1	few	TRBJ2-7	TGTGCCAGCAGTCGGACAGGGTTGGCGCAGTACTTC	CASSRTGLAQYF
TRBV20-1	TRBD2	few	TRBJ2-2	TGCAGTGCCACTAGCGGGAGGAACACCGGGGAGCTGTTTTTT	CSATSGRNTGELFF
TRBV3-1	TRBD2	-	TRBJ2-3	TGTGCCAGCAGCCAAGATCTTGGAGCGGGAGGGCGAGATACGCAGTATTTT	CASSQDLGAGGRDTQYF
TRBV20-1	-	few	TRBJ1-1	TGCAGTGCTAGCTGGGGGGGGGCCAACACTGAAGCTTTCTTT	CSASWGGANTEAFF
TRBV29-1	-	many	TRBJ2-3	TGCAGCGTCTTATTATCAGATACGCAGTATTTT	CSVLLSDTQYF
TRBV7-8	-	-	TRBJ2-1	TGTGCCAGCAGCCGTAAGCCCCGGGACGTTCGCCCCCACAATGAGCAGTTCTTC	CASSRKPRDVRPHNEQFF
TRBV25-1	-	-	TRBJ2-6	TGTGCCAGCAGTGTGAGCCGCTCTGGGGCCAACGTCCTGACTTTC	CASSVSRSGANVLTF